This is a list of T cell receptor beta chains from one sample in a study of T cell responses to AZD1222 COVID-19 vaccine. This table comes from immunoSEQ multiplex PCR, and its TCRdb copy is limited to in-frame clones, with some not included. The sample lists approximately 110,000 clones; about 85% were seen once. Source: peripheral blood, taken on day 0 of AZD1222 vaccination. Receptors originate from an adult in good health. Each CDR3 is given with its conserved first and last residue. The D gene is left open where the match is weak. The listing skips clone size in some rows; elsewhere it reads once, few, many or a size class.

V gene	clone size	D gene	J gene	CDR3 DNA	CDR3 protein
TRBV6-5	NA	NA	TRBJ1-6	TGTGCCAGCAGCTATTCCGGGACTGGGAATTCACCCCTCCACTTT	CASSYSGTGNSPLHF
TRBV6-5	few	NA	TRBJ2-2	TGTGCCAGCGGGGTCGGGACCGGGGAGCTGTTTTTT	CASGVGTGELFF
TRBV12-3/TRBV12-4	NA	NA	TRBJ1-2	TGTGCCAGCAGTTTACACCTGGGTTATGGCTACACCTTC	CASSLHLGYGYTF
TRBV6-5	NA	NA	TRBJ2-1	TGTGCCAGTACTAGGATGGAGCAGTTCTTC	CASTRMEQFF
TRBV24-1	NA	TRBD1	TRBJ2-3	TGTGCCACCAGTGAATCCCCGGGACAGGGCCGCGCAGATACGCAGTATTTT	CATSESPGQGRADTQYF
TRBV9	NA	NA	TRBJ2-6	TGTGCCAGCAGCTCATCCCTGTTTGGGGCTGGGGCCAACGTCCTGACTTTC	CASSSSLFGAGANVLTF
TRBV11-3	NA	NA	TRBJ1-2	TGTGCCAGCAGCCCGGCCCTCACCCGGTTGGATGGCTACACCTTC	CASSPALTRLDGYTF
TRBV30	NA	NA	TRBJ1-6	TGTGCCTGGAGTGGGGGTGCCCATCGTAATTCACCCCTCCACTTT	CAWSGGAHRNSPLHF
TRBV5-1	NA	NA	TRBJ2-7	TGCGCCAGCAGCTTGAATTCAGGGTTCCCCTACGAGCAGTACTTC	CASSLNSGFPYEQYF
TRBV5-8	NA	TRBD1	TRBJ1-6	TGTGCCAGCAAGCCCCGGTGGCTGGGACAGGGTAATTCACCCCTCCACTTT	CASKPRWLGQGNSPLHF
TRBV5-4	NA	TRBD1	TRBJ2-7	TGTGCCAGCAGCCCCCGGGACAGGTCCAACGAGCAGTACTTC	CASSPRDRSNEQYF
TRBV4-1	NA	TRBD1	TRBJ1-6	TGCGCCAGCAGCCAAGAGAACAGGGGGATTTCACCCCTCCACTTT	CASSQENRGISPLHF
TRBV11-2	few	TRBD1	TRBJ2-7	TGTGCCAGCAGCTTATTTGGGACAGGATCCGAGCAGTACTTC	CASSLFGTGSEQYF
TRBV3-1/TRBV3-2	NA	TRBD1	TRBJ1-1	TGTGCCAGCAGCCCGAACAGGGGGCAGAGGAACACTGAAGCTTTCTTT	CASSPNRGQRNTEAFF
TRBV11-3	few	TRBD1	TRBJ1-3	TGTGCCAGCAGCCCTCGAACAGGGGGCTCTGGAAACACCATATATTTT	CASSPRTGGSGNTIYF
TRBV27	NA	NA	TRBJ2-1	TGTGCCAGCAGTCTGACAGTGAAACCCTACAATGAGCAGTTCTTC	CASSLTVKPYNEQFF
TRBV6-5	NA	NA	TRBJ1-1	TGTGCCAGCAGGGTACACGGGGTTCGGAACACTGAAGCTTTCTTT	CASRVHGVRNTEAFF
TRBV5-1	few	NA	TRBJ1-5	TGCGCCAGCAGCCCCGAGGGGGGTAATCAGCCCCAGCATTTT	CASSPEGGNQPQHF
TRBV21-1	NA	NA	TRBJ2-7	TGTGCCTGGGAATACGAGCAGTACTTC	CAWEYEQYF
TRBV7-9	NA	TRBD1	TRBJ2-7	TGTGCCAGCAGCGACCCCCAGGGGGTAGGACCCTACGAGCAGTACTTC	CASSDPQGVGPYEQYF
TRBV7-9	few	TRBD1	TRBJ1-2	TGTGCCAGCAGCGAATGGACAGGTGAGGCCTATGGCTACACCTTC	CASSEWTGEAYGYTF
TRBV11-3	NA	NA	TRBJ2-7	TGTGCCAGCAGCCCGCGAATCGACGAGCAGTACTTC	CASSPRIDEQYF
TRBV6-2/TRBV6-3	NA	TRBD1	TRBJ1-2	TGTGCCAGCAGCCCCGGGACAGTTACATATGGCTACACCTTC	CASSPGTVTYGYTF
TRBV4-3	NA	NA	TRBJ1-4	TGCGCCAGCAGCCAAGATCATCCCAGGGAAGGTGAAAAACTGTTTTTT	CASSQDHPREGEKLFF
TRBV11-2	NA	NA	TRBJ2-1	TGTGCCAGCAGCGACCACCCGCAGGATGAGCAGTTCTTC	CASSDHPQDEQFF
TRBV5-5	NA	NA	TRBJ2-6	TGTGCCAGCAGCTTTGGCTCTGGGGCCAACGTCCTGACTTTC	CASSFGSGANVLTF
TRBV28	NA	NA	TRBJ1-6	TGTGCCAGCAGTTCAGGGGACTATAATTCACCCCTCCACTTT	CASSSGDYNSPLHF
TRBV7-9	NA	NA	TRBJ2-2	TGTGCCAGCAGCTTGTTGGATGCTAGGGCCGGGGAGCTGTTTTTT	CASSLLDARAGELFF
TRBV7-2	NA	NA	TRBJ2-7	TGTGCCAGCAGCTTAGTCGTGTGGGGCTCCTACGAGCAGTACTTC	CASSLVVWGSYEQYF
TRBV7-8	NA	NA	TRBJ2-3	TGTGCCAGCAGCCCATCCGGACAGCGCACAGATACGCAGTATTTT	CASSPSGQRTDTQYF
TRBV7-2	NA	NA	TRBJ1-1	TGTGCCAGCAGCTTAGGGATCGGTACTGAAGCTTTCTTT	CASSLGIGTEAFF
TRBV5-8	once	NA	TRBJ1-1	TGTGCCAGCGCCCGTGGGTTGAGAGACACTGAAGCTTTCTTT	CASARGLRDTEAFF